A selection of T cell receptor beta chains follows, all from one sample in a study of cytomegalovirus exposure and HLA in healthy donors. This table comes from immunoSEQ multiplex PCR, and its TCRdb copy is limited to in-frame clones, with some not included. The sample yields more than 140,000 clones, roughly 64% seen once. Input material: PBMCs. The receptors were sampled from a woman younger than 45 in good health and CMV-seropositive. CDR3s include the opening cysteine and the closing phenylalanine or tryptophan. The D gene is left open where the match is weak. The listing skips clone size in some rows; elsewhere it reads once, few, many or a size class.

TRBJ1-1	-	TRBV6-6	-	CASSYTGHTEAFF	TGTGCCAGCAGTTACACAGGGCACACTGAAGCTTTCTTT
TRBJ2-5	-	TRBV6-1	TRBD2	CASSEASSGGGRTQYF	TGTGCCAGCAGTGAAGCTAGCTCGGGGGGGGGTAGGACCCAGTACTTC
TRBJ2-1	-	TRBV27	TRBD1	CASSYRDREIDPQFF	TGTGCCAGCAGCTACCGGGACAGGGAGATCGACCCGCAGTTCTTC
TRBJ2-7	-	TRBV7-9	TRBD2	CASSLLVGGGAYEQYF	TGTGCCAGCAGCTTGTTGGTCGGGGGGGGCGCGTACGAGCAGTACTTC
TRBJ1-1	-	TRBV30	TRBD1	CAWSRGQGNTEAFF	TGTGCCTGGAGTAGGGGACAGGGGAACACTGAAGCTTTCTTT
TRBJ1-4	-	TRBV5-1	-	CASSLDSRLNEKLFF	TGCGCCAGCAGCTTGGATAGCAGATTAAATGAAAAACTGTTTTTT
TRBJ1-3	few	TRBV7-3	TRBD1	CASDSRDRVYCNSGNTIYF	TGTGCCAGCGACTCCCGGGACAGGGTATATTGCAACTCTGGAAACACCATATATTTT
TRBJ1-5	-	TRBV6-1	-	CASRRSGANQPQHF	TGTGCCAGCAGGAGGTCAGGGGCCAATCAGCCCCAGCATTTT
TRBJ2-7	-	TRBV19	TRBD1	CASSPWRGQGLNEQYF	TGTGCCAGTAGTCCTTGGAGGGGACAGGGGCTAAACGAGCAGTACTTC
TRBJ2-5	few	TRBV5-1	-	CASSLGATQETQYF	TGCGCCAGCAGCTTGGGAGCGACCCAAGAGACCCAGTACTTC
TRBJ1-2	-	TRBV19	-	CASSMVGGRLFYGYTF	TGTGCCAGTAGTATGGTCGGGGGGCGCCTTTTCTATGGCTACACCTTC
TRBJ1-2	-	TRBV9	-	CASSVVGRVGGPYGYTF	TGTGCCAGCAGCGTAGTGGGTCGAGTCGGCGGCCCCTATGGCTACACCTTC
TRBJ2-1	-	TRBV2	-	CASTGTFSYNEQFF	TGTGCCAGCACAGGCACCTTTTCCTACAATGAGCAGTTCTTC
TRBJ1-5	-	TRBV5-3	-	CARLYYREIFRGSNQPQHF	TGTGCCAGACTTTACTACAGGGAAATCTTTCGAGGTAGCAATCAGCCCCAGCATTTT
TRBJ1-2	-	TRBV2	TRBD1	CASSVGGQANYGYTF	TGTGCCAGCAGTGTAGGAGGACAGGCGAACTATGGCTACACCTTC
TRBJ1-6	-	TRBV4-2	-	CASSLGMGQDSPLHF	TGTGCCAGCAGCCTCGGCATGGGTCAGGATTCACCCCTCCACTTT
TRBJ2-3	-	TRBV6-6	-	CASRHYRVSTDTQYF	TGTGCCAGCAGGCATTACAGGGTGAGCACAGATACGCAGTATTTT
TRBJ2-1	-	TRBV6-5	TRBD2	CASSYETSGNNEQFF	TGTGCCAGCAGTTACGAAACTAGCGGGAACAATGAGCAGTTCTTC
TRBJ2-5	-	TRBV2	-	CASRGAWEQYF	TGTGCCAGCAGGGGGGCTTGGGAGCAGTACTTC
TRBJ1-2	few	TRBV5-6	-	CASSLRQGQSYGYTF	TGTGCCAGCAGCTTGAGGCAGGGGCAGAGCTATGGCTACACCTTC
TRBJ2-7	-	TRBV30	-	CAWSVFYPVQQISYEQYF	TGTGCCTGGAGTGTATTTTACCCGGTCCAACAGATCTCCTACGAGCAGTACTTC
TRBJ1-5	few	TRBV6-1	-	CASSDSRPQHF	TGTGCCAGCAGTGACTCGAGGCCCCAGCATTTT
TRBJ2-5	-	TRBV5-1	TRBD1	CASTTTGTGGAETQYF	TGCGCCAGCACAACAACCGGGACAGGGGGCGCAGAGACCCAGTACTTC
TRBJ1-6	-	TRBV5-1	-	CASSSGWGGGDSPLHF	TGCGCCAGCAGTTCGGGCTGGGGAGGTGGGGATTCACCCCTCCACTTT
TRBJ1-1	-	TRBV6-4	TRBD1	CASSQDRDTEAFF	TGTGCCAGCAGTCAGGACAGGGACACTGAAGCTTTCTTT
TRBJ2-2	-	TRBV10-3	-	CAISASGELFF	TGTGCCATCAGTGCCAGCGGGGAGCTGTTTTTT
TRBJ1-6	-	TRBV29-1	TRBD1	CSVGTADSPLHF	TGCAGCGTCGGGACAGCTGATTCACCCCTCCACTTT
TRBJ2-2	-	TRBV9	-	CASDLTGFTGELFF	TGTGCCAGCGACCTTACAGGGTTCACCGGGGAGCTGTTTTTT
TRBJ2-5	-	TRBV2	-	CASSGEGGETQYF	TGTGCCAGCAGTGGCGAGGGAGGTGAGACCCAGTACTTC
TRBJ2-2	-	TRBV6-4	TRBD2	CASSFSGSTGELFF	TGTGCCAGCAGTTTTAGCGGGAGTACCGGGGAGCTGTTTTTT
TRBJ2-1	-	TRBV27	-	CASSPRTGLYNEQFF	TGTGCCAGCAGTCCCCGGACAGGACTATACAATGAGCAGTTCTTC
TRBJ1-5	-	TRBV7-6	TRBD1	CASSLAGQGAGQPQHF	TGTGCCAGCAGCTTAGCGGGACAGGGGGCCGGTCAGCCCCAGCATTTT
TRBJ2-5	-	TRBV21-1	-	CASNPGTGSQETQYF	TGTGCCAGCAACCCCGGGACAGGGAGCCAAGAGACCCAGTACTTC
TRBJ2-3	-	TRBV18	-	CASSFSQGSTDTQYF	TGTGCCAGCTCCTTCAGTCAGGGGTCTACAGATACGCAGTATTTT
TRBJ2-7	few	TRBV7-9	TRBD1	CASSFTGTGTYRTTYEQYF	TGTGCCAGCAGCTTTACCGGGACAGGTACTTACCGTACAACCTACGAGCAGTACTTC
TRBJ2-3	-	TRBV7-6	TRBD2	CASSSRPPTSDMHTDTQYF	TGTGCCAGCAGCTCTCGGCCCCCGACTAGCGACATGCACACAGATACGCAGTATTTT